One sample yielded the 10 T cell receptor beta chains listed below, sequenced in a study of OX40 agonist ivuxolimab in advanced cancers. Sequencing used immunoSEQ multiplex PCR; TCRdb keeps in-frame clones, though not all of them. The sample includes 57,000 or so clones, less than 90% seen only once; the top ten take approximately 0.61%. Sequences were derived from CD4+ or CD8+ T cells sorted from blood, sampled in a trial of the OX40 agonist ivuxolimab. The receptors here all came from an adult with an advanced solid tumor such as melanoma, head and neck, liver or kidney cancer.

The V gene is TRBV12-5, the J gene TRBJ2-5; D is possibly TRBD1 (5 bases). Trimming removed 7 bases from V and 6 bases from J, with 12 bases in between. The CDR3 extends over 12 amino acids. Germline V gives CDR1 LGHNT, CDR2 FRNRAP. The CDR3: CASAGPGKTQYF. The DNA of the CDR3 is TGTGCTAGTGCCGGGCCAGGGAAGACCCAGTACTTC.

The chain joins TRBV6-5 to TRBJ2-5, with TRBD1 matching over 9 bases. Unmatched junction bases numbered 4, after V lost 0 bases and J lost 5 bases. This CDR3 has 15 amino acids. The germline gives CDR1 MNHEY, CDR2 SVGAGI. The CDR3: CASSYSPDRGETQYF. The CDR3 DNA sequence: TGTGCCAGCAGTTACTCCCCGGACAGGGGCGAGACCCAGTACTTC.

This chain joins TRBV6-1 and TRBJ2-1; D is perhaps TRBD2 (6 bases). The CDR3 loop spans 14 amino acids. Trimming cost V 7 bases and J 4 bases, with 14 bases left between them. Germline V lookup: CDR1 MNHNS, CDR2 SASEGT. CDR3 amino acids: CASIKGTWYNEQFF. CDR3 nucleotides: TGTGCCAGCATAAAGGGGACTTGGTACAATGAGCAGTTCTTC.

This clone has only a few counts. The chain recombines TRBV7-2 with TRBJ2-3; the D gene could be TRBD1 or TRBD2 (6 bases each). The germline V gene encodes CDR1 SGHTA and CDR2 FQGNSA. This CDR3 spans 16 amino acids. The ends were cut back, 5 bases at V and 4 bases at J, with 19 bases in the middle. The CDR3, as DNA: TGTGCCAGCAGCCGAGAGCTCAGGGGACTGGCAGATACGCAGTATTTT. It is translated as CASSRELRGLADTQYF.

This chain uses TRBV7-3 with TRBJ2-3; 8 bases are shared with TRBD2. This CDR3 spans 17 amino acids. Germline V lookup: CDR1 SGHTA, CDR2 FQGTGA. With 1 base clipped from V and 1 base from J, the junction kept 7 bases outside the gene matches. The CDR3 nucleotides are TGTGCCAGCAGCTTAAGAGCGCGGGGGGATCGCACAGATACGCAGTATTTT. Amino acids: CASSLRARGDRTDTQYF.

CDR3 sequence reads: CASSVRERNGELFF. CDR3 nucleotide sequence: TGTGCCAGCAGCGTGCGGGAGCGGAACGGGGAGCTGTTTTTT. V and J are TRBV9 and TRBJ2-2, with 7 bases aligning to TRBD2. The length of the CDR3 is 14 residues. V gave up 2 bases and J gave up 7 bases; unmatched junction bases: 5. Germline V lookup: CDR1 SGDLS, CDR2 YYNGEE.

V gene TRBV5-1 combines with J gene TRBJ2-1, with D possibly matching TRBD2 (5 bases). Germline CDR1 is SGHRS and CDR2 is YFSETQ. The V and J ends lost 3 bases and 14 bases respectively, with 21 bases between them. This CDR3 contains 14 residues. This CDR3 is CASSSEGPGDSKFF. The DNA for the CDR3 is TGCGCCAGCAGCTCCGAGGGTCCGGGCGACTCGAAGTTCTTC.

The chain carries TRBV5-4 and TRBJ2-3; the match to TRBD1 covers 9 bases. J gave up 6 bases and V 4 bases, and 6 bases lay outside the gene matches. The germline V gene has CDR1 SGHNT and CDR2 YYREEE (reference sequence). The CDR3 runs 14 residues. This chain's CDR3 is CASSLGQGWDTQYF. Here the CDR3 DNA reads TGTGCCAGCAGCCTGGGACAGGGTTGGGATACGCAGTATTTT.

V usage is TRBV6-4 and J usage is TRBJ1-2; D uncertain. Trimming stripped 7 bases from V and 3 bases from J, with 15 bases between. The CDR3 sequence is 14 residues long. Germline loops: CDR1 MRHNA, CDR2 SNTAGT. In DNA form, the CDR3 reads TGTGCCAGCATTTTCCGGATAACCTACTATGGCTACACCTTC. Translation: CASIFRITYYGYTF.

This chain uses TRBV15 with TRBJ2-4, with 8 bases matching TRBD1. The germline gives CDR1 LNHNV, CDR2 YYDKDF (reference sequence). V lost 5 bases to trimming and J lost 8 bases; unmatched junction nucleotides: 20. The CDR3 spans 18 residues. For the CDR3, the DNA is TGTGCCACCAGCCTATCGGCCCTGTGGACAGGGATTATTGACATTCAGTACTTC. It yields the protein CATSLSALWTGIIDIQYF.